The 30 T cell receptor beta chains listed next were all sequenced from one sample in a study of response to subunit inactivated influenza vaccine. MiXCR, applied by TCRdb to the RT-PCR reads, yields one record per CDR3 protein. The sample shows roughly 700,000 distinct CDR3 sequences, approximately 15% of them seen only once. The sequenced sample was PBMCs from blood, obtained around 14 days before vaccination. The receptors originated from a man aged 45-65 years who received an inactivated influenza vaccine.

CDR3 in DNA: TGTGCCAGCAGACAACAGGGGACTAACTATGGCTACACCTTC. Amino acids: CASRQQGTNYGYTF. The rearrangement uses TRBV7-2 and TRBJ1-2; TRBD1 aligns across 7 bases. Germline V gene lookup returns CDR1 SGHTA and CDR2 FQGNSA. After removal of 6 bases from V and 0 bases from J, the junction contained 4 bases not matched to a gene. CDR3 length: 14 residues.

This clonotype was observed a few times. The rearrangement joins TRBV20-1 to TRBJ1-1, with TRBD1 matching 8 bases. Per germline, CDR1 DFQATT and CDR2 SNEGSKA (reference sequence). CDR3 size: 14 residues. With V trimmed by 1 base and J by 4 bases, 5 bases remained unmatched. The CDR3 sequence: CSARAGGGGTEAFF. In DNA form, the CDR3 reads TGCAGTGCTAGAGCAGGGGGCGGGGGCACTGAAGCTTTCTTT.

The sample holds one count of this clonotype. This chain joins TRBV7-2 and TRBJ2-2; 11 bases align to TRBD2. The CDR3 extends over 23 amino acids. With 2 bases clipped from V and 3 bases from J, the junction kept 23 bases outside the gene matches. From germline, CDR1 is SGHTA and CDR2 FQGNSA. The CDR3 here is CASSLSFGLTGTSGKADTGELFF. The CDR3 DNA reads as TGTGCCAGCAGCTTATCATTCGGTCTGACTGGGACTAGCGGCAAAGCGGACACCGGGGAGCTGTTTTTT.

V gene TRBV29-1 combines with J gene TRBJ2-3; 12 nucleotides match TRBD2. CDR1 is SQVTM and CDR2 is ANQGSEA in the germline V gene. V shed 1 base and J 5 bases; nucleotides not matched to a gene: 7. The CDR3 runs 16 residues. As DNA, the CDR3 is TGCAGCGTTGAAGGCCTAGCGGGAGGGCGGAGAGATACGCAGTATTTT. Its translation: CSVEGLAGGRRDTQYF.

This clonotype showed up just a few times. The chain links TRBV12-3 or TRBV12-4 to TRBJ2-3; maybe TRBD2 (6 bases). Trimming shortened V by 1 base and J by 5 bases, and 10 bases separated the two germline ends. The CDR3 has 14 residues. CDR3 sequence: CASSLDGRGDTQYF. DNA of the CDR3: TGTGCCAGCAGTTTAGACGGGAGAGGAGATACGCAGTATTTT.

This chain links TRBV18 with TRBJ2-1; perhaps TRBD2 as D (5 bases). The CDR3 has 13 residues. Germline CDR1 reads KGHSH; CDR2 reads LQKENI. The V end lost 5 bases, the J end lost 5 bases, and 10 bases lay between the germline ends. This chain's CDR3 is CASSAAGDNEQFF. DNA of the CDR3: TGTGCCAGCTCAGCAGCCGGGGACAATGAGCAGTTCTTC.

The chain combines TRBV11-2 with TRBJ2-7; maybe TRBD2 (6 bases). This CDR3 region has 16 residues. Between the trimmed V and J ends, which lost 2 bases and 3 bases, there was a span of 17 bases. The germline V gene encodes CDR1 SGHAT and CDR2 FQNNGV. CDR3 bases: TGTGCCAGCAGCTTAAACGGGGGTTGGCAGAACTACGAGCAGTACTTC. Its protein product is CASSLNGGWQNYEQYF.

This clonotype occurred a few times. The J gene is TRBJ2-7, the V gene TRBV6-2 or TRBV6-3; 9 bases map to TRBD2. The CDR3 length is 15 residues. Trimming at V came to 5 bases and at J to 0 bases, leaving 5 bases not matched to a gene. CDR1 MNHEY and CDR2 SVGEGT come from the germline V gene. The CDR3 DNA follows: TGTGCCAGCAGTCCCAGCGGGAGGCTCTCCTACGAGCAGTACTTC. Its translation is CASSPSGRLSYEQYF.

The chain employs TRBV28 and TRBJ2-7, with TRBD2 identical over 8 bases. This CDR3 contains 15 residues. The J segment lost 6 bases and the V segment lost 5 bases, leaving 12 bases of the junction unmatched. CDR1 and CDR2 (germline): MDHEN, SYDVKM. CDR3 sequence (DNA): TGTGCCAGCAGTGCAGCGGGAGAACCCAATCTCGAGCAGTACTTC. Protein sequence: CASSAAGEPNLEQYF.

This clonotype was seen many times. The chain is built from TRBV14 and TRBJ2-5; no clear D. CDR1 and CDR2 from the germline V gene are SGHDN and FVKESK. Trimming shortened V by 4 bases and J by 5 bases, and 11 bases separated the two germline ends. The length of the CDR3 is 13 residues. The DNA for the CDR3 is TGTGCCAGCAGCCGCAACCCTGGGGAGACCCAGTACTTC. Translation: CASSRNPGETQYF.

This clonotype turned up a few times. The V gene is TRBV12-3 or TRBV12-4, the J gene TRBJ2-2; TRBD2 agrees at 9 bases. Trimming removed 6 bases from V and 4 bases from J; junction bases left unmatched: 12. The CDR3 runs to 17 residues. The CDR3 DNA reads as TGTGCCAGCAGCCCCTCCGGGATAGCGGGAGCCACCGGGGAGCTGTTTTTT. Protein sequence: CASSPSGIAGATGELFF.

A few counts support this clonotype. V usage is TRBV4-1 and J usage is TRBJ2-6; TRBD1 agrees at 8 bases. This CDR3 region has 14 residues. Losses at the gene ends were 1 base for V and 11 bases for J; bases not matched to a gene: 4. Germline lookup yields CDR1 MGHRA and CDR2 YSYEKL. The CDR3 loop reads CASSQGQGFDVLTF. DNA of the CDR3: TGCGCCAGCAGCCAAGGACAGGGGTTTGACGTCCTGACTTTC.

Ten or more counts support this clonotype. The chain carries TRBV24-1 and TRBJ1-2; D unresolved. The ends were cut back, 3 bases at V and 5 bases at J, with 6 bases in the middle. The CDR3 sequence is 12 residues long. Germline V gene data show CDR1 as KGHDR and CDR2 as SFDVKD. The CDR3 sequence is CATSDTGYGYTF. In DNA, the CDR3 is TGTGCCACCAGTGATACGGGATATGGCTACACCTTC.

Only a few counts were recorded for this clonotype. The chain carries TRBV7-2 and TRBJ2-5; a possible D gene is TRBD2 (6 bases). CDR3 size: 14 residues. The germline CDR1 and CDR2 sequences are SGHTA and FQGNSA. V shed 4 bases and J shed 2 bases, with 11 bases lying between them. The CDR3 sequence: CASSSSGLQETQYF. CDR3 bases: TGTGCCAGCAGCTCCAGCGGGTTACAAGAGACCCAGTACTTC.

The chain carries TRBV2 and TRBJ2-7; D could derive from TRBD1 or TRBD2 (5 bases each). CDR1 and CDR2 (germline): SNHLY, FYNNEI. This CDR3 is 14 amino acids long. With 7 bases removed from V and 0 bases from J, the gap between germline ends came to 13 bases. The CDR3 is CASTNEGTSYEQYF. The CDR3 DNA follows: TGTGCCAGCACCAATGAGGGGACCTCCTACGAGCAGTACTTC.

The J gene is TRBJ2-7, the V gene TRBV20-1; D possibly corresponds to TRBD2 (5 bases). The CDR3 is 13 amino acids. The germline V gene has CDR1 DFQATT and CDR2 SNEGSKA (reference sequence). V lost 5 bases and J lost 5, with 16 bases in between. The CDR3, as DNA: TGCAGTGCTCCATTTGTAGGGAGCAACGAGCAGTACTTC. Its translation is CSAPFVGSNEQYF.

J is TRBJ2-3 and V is TRBV4-1; D is ambiguous. Trimming took off 4 bases at V and 0 bases at J, with 14 bases between the two ends. There are 16 residues in the CDR3. The germline gives CDR1 MGHRA, CDR2 YSYEKL. The CDR3, as DNA: TGCGCCAGCAGCCTTTTGAGCCTTACTAGCACAGATACGCAGTATTTT. Protein product: CASSLLSLTSTDTQYF.

In this sample, this clonotype turned up many times. The CDR3 loop reads CASSLVAMNTEAFF. CDR3 sequence (DNA): TGTGCCAGCAGCTTAGTGGCAATGAACACTGAAGCTTTCTTT. This chain links TRBV7-9 with TRBJ1-1, with D unclear. The CDR3 spans 14 residues. The ends were cut back, 1 base at V and 0 bases at J, with 6 bases in the middle. Germline loops: CDR1 SEHNR, CDR2 FQNEAQ (reference sequence).

The V and J genes are TRBV7-2 and TRBJ1-1; no clear D. Germline V gene sequence: CDR1 SGHTA, CDR2 FQGNSA. This CDR3 spans 12 amino acids. V lost 0 bases and J 7 bases, leaving 6 bases between the germline ends. The CDR3 DNA reads as TGTGCCAGCAGCTTAGCGACTGTTGAAGCTTTCTTT. This gives the protein CASSLATVEAFF.

This sequence joins TRBV11-2 and TRBJ2-3; D unresolved. Trimming pared 8 bases from V and 3 bases from J, leaving 15 bases between. The CDR3 consists of 14 residues. Looked up from germline, CDR1 is SGHAT and CDR2 is FQNNGV. CDR3 DNA sequence: TGTGCCAGCTCACTGGCCCGGTATACAGATACGCAGTATTTT. Translated, it gives CASSLARYTDTQYF.

Of note for this clonotype: The CDR3 does not close with the conserved phenylalanine or tryptophan, likely indicating a read error. Because the CDR3's place on the DNA is in doubt, the DNA is left out and the CDR3 is given as listed by TCRdb. This chain links TRBV7-2 with TRBJ2-1; the D call TRBD2 from the table was never checked on the DNA. CDR1 and CDR2 (germline): SGHTA, FQGNSA. The CDR3 spans 12 amino acids, including both terminal residues. The CDR3 sequence: CASSSPGTSPLL.

V gene TRBV29-1 combines with J gene TRBJ2-5, with TRBD2 matching 9 bases. The CDR3 consists of 13 residues. Losses at the gene ends were 6 bases for V and 0 bases for J; bases not matched to a gene: 2. Germline V lookup: CDR1 SQVTM, CDR2 ANQGSEA. The DNA of the CDR3 is TGCAGCGTGACTAGCGGAAACCAAGAGACCCAGTACTTC. The encoded protein is CSVTSGNQETQYF.

This clonotype was counted only a few times. The genes are TRBV3-1 and TRBJ1-4; D possibly corresponds to TRBD1 (5 bases). CDR3 length: 15 residues. Per the germline V gene, CDR1 is LGHDT and CDR2 is YNNKEL (reference sequence). The V end lost 4 bases, the J end lost 11 bases, and 20 bases lay between the germline ends. As DNA, the CDR3 is TGTGCCAGCAGCCCCCCCGGGGGTACTGTGGTGAAACTGTTTTTT. Translation gives CASSPPGGTVVKLFF. Full variable domain (remainder filled in from reference TRBV3-1 and TRBJ1-4): DTAVSQTPKYLVTQMGNDKSIKCEQNLGHDTMYWYKQDSKKFLKIMFSYNNKELIINETVPNRFSPKSPDKAHLNLHINSLELGDSAVYFCASSPPGGTVVKLFFGSGTQLSVL.

The chain joins TRBV6-2 or TRBV6-3 to TRBJ2-3; 12 positions match TRBD2. Germline-derived CDR1 and CDR2 are MNHEY and SVGEGT. This CDR3 is built from 19 residues. V lost 2 bases and J lost 0; bases outside the gene matches: 9. CDR3 nucleotides: TGTGCCAGCAGTTACCCAACTAGCGGGAGGCCGACTAGCACAGATACGCAGTATTTT. Translated, it gives CASSYPTSGRPTSTDTQYF.

The chain carries TRBV6-5 and TRBJ1-4; TRBD1 is a possible D gene (6 bases). Germline CDR1 and CDR2: MNHEY and SVGAGI. The CDR3 has 14 residues. V was pared by 3 bases and J by 6 bases, with 11 bases between. Here the CDR3 DNA reads TGTGCCAGCAGTTATACAGGGAAGGATGAAAAACTGTTTTTT. It yields the protein CASSYTGKDEKLFF.

This clonotype has just a few counts. This rearrangement joins TRBV15 to TRBJ2-3, with 7 bases lining up with TRBD2. The CDR3 has 15 amino acids. Germline V gene data show CDR1 as LNHNV and CDR2 as YYDKDF (reference sequence). The V gene end was trimmed by 0 bases and the J gene end by 6 bases; junction bases not matched to a gene: 6. CDR3 sequence (DNA): TGTGCCACCAGCAGAGAGAGCGGGATGGGGGATACGCAGTATTTT. Amino acids: CATSRESGMGDTQYF.

This clonotype has more than one count but fewer than ten. The rearrangement uses TRBV7-9 and TRBJ2-3, with 11 nucleotides matching TRBD2. This CDR3 contains 15 residues. V was pared by 7 bases and J by 4 bases, with 7 bases of the junction left unmatched. Germline V gene sequence: CDR1 SEHNR, CDR2 FQNEAQ (reference sequence). CDR3 region: CASKTSGGYPDTQYF. The CDR3 bases are TGTGCCAGCAAAACTAGCGGGGGATACCCAGATACGCAGTATTTT.

This chain joins TRBV4-3 and TRBJ2-1; 12 nucleotides align to TRBD2. This CDR3 comprises 17 residues. Germline assignment: CDR1 LGHNA and CDR2 YSLEER. J was trimmed by 8 bases and V by 1 base; bases with no gene match: 9. As DNA, the CDR3 is TGCGCCAGCAGCCAAGCCCTAGCGGGAGGGCCAGTGGATGAGCAGTTCTTC. Its protein is CASSQALAGGPVDEQFF.

The DNA for the CDR3 is TGCGCCAGCAGCGGCGGGACTAGGGATGCCAGTGAGCAGTTCTTC. Its translation: CASSGGTRDASEQFF. The chain joins TRBV5-1 to TRBJ2-1, with 8 nucleotides matching TRBD2. V shed 4 bases and J 9 bases; nucleotides not matched to a gene: 12. Per germline, CDR1 SGHRS and CDR2 YFSETQ. This CDR3 has 15 residues. Complete variable domain (other parts from reference TRBV5-1 and TRBJ2-1): KAGVTQTPRYLIKTRGQQVTLSCSPISGHRSVSWYQQTPGQGLQFLFEYFSETQRNKGNFPGRFSGRQFSNSRSEMNVSTLELGDSALYLCASSGGTRDASEQFFGPGTRLTVL.

In its sample, this clonotype was seen a few times. V and J are TRBV5-1 and TRBJ1-2; D is uncertain. The CDR3 is 16 amino acids. Germline loops: CDR1 SGHRS, CDR2 YFSETQ. The V end was cut by 0 bases, the J end by 4 bases, with 16 bases between. CDR3 nucleotides: TGCGCCAGCAGCTTGGCCGGCGGCAGTGCCTCCTATGGCTACACCTTC. This encodes CASSLAGGSASYGYTF.